Listed below are T cell receptor beta chains from one sample, sequenced in a study of T cells in Graves' hyperthyroidism and ophthalmopathy. TCRdb re-analysed the multiplex PCR reads in MiXCR, keeping a single row per CDR3 protein. The data contain under 350,000 distinct CDR3 sequences, 25% of them singletons. Sequencing input: blood. The receptors stem from a man in his forties with Graves' hyperthyroidism that later progressed to Graves' ophthalmopathy. The CDR3 runs from the conserved cysteine through the conserved F or W. The D gene is left open where the match is weak. Some rows mark clone size as missing; the rest say once, few, many or name a class of expanded clone.

clone_size j_call v_call d_call cdr3_aa cdr3_nt
many TRBJ1-2 TRBV20-1 NA CSARETRVGAGPGYTF TGCAGTGCTAGAGAAACCCGGGTGGGCGCGGGGCCAGGCTACACCTTC
many TRBJ2-5 TRBV24-1 NA CAAGSAETQYF TGTGCCGCCGGGTCCGCGGAGACCCAGTACTTC
many TRBJ2-7 TRBV11-2 NA CASSLGDIPYEQYF TGTGCCAGCAGCTTAGGGGACATTCCCTACGAGCAGTACTTC
NA TRBJ1-1 TRBV14 NA CASSQAGGVMNTEAFF TGTGCCAGCAGCCAAGCGGGTGGAGTCATGAACACTGAAGCTTTCTTT
few TRBJ1-1 TRBV7-8 NA CASSRQQNTEAFF TGTGCCAGCAGCAGACAGCAGAACACTGAAGCTTTCTTT
many TRBJ2-7 TRBV7-2 NA CASRPIRFRAEVHYEQYF TGTGCCAGCAGGCCAATCCGATTCCGAGCGGAGGTGCACTACGAGCAGTACTTC
NA TRBJ1-1 TRBV4-1 NA CASSQDGGGFRTEAFF TGCGCCAGCAGCCAAGATGGGGGGGGATTCCGCACTGAAGCTTTCTTT
NA TRBJ1-5 TRBV6-1 TRBD1 CASRSGTGAQPQHF TGTGCCAGCAGGTCCGGGACAGGGGCTCAGCCCCAGCATTTT
many TRBJ2-7 TRBV2 TRBD1 CASRTGASVYEQYF TGTGCCAGCAGAACAGGGGCCTCCGTTTACGAGCAGTACTTC
many TRBJ2-7 TRBV6-1 NA CASSEVGIASYEQYF TGTGCCAGCAGTGAAGTTGGAATAGCGTCCTACGAGCAGTACTTC
once TRBJ1-5 TRBV10-3 TRBD1 CATDRVHQPQHF TGTGCCACCGACAGGGTCCATCAGCCCCAGCATTTT
many TRBJ1-1 TRBV29-1 NA CSARATRGAVEGTEAFF TGCAGCGCAAGGGCCACCCGGGGTGCCGTGGAAGGCACTGAAGCTTTCTTT
NA TRBJ1-1 TRBV12-3/TRBV12-4 NA CASTPSGGTEAFF TGTGCCAGCACCCCCTCGGGAGGGACTGAAGCTTTCTTT
many TRBJ1-2 TRBV10-3 NA CAIYAPRDGYTF TGTGCGATCTATGCACCGAGGGATGGCTACACCTTC
many TRBJ1-2 TRBV6-1 TRBD1 CASSGTGFRYGYTF TGTGCCAGCAGTGGGACAGGGTTTCGGTATGGCTACACCTTC
many TRBJ1-3 TRBV11-3 NA CASLARGSGNTIYF TGTGCCAGCTTGGCCCGAGGTTCTGGAAACACCATATATTTT
many TRBJ1-2 TRBV7-9 TRBD1 CASSYGTGGGYTF TGTGCCAGCAGCTATGGGACAGGCGGCGGCTACACCTTC
many TRBJ1-2 TRBV7-9 NA CASSPTSVYGYTF TGTGCCAGCAGCCCCACCTCTGTCTATGGCTACACCTTC
NA TRBJ2-3 TRBV2 NA CASRVETGPLTDTQYF TGTGCCAGCAGAGTAGAAACAGGGCCCCTCACAGATACGCAGTATTTT
many TRBJ2-5 TRBV9 NA CASSGAQETQYF TGTGCCAGCAGCGGGGCCCAAGAGACCCAGTACTTC
few TRBJ2-2 TRBV6-2/TRBV6-3 NA CASSRGRSGVAGTGELFF TGTGCCAGCAGTCGGGGTCGCTCGGGAGTGGCGGGCACCGGGGAGCTGTTTTTT
many TRBJ2-2 TRBV11-2 NA CASSEGGSFSGELFF TGTGCCAGCAGCGAGGGGGGAAGTTTCTCCGGGGAGCTGTTTTTT
many TRBJ2-5 TRBV24-1 NA CATSSGHQETQYF TGTGCCACCAGTTCCGGACATCAAGAGACCCAGTACTTC
many TRBJ2-2 TRBV9 NA CASSFQTGELFF TGTGCCAGCAGCTTCCAGACCGGGGAGCTGTTTTTT
many TRBJ2-7 TRBV6-5 NA CASSRTRLDEQYF TGTGCCAGCAGTCGCACTCGACTCGACGAGCAGTACTTC
many TRBJ1-2 TRBV30 NA CAWSGTGAVYGYTF TGTGCCTGGAGTGGGACCGGTGCTGTCTATGGCTACACCTTC
NA TRBJ2-5 TRBV6-1 NA CASAKETQYF TGTGCCAGCGCCAAGGAGACCCAGTACTTC
many TRBJ1-2 TRBV28 NA CASSLSNRYTF TGTGCCAGCAGTCTCTCGAACCGCTACACCTTC
many TRBJ2-7 TRBV6-5 NA CASSYGPKGREQYF TGTGCCAGCAGTTACGGGCCGAAGGGACGTGAGCAGTACTTC
many TRBJ2-5 TRBV9 TRBD2 CASSVALAGPQETQYF TGTGCCAGCAGCGTAGCTCTAGCGGGACCACAAGAGACCCAGTACTTC
NA TRBJ1-6 TRBV7-2 NA CASSSGSPLHF TGTGCCAGCAGCTCAGGGTCACCCCTCCACTTT
many TRBJ2-7 TRBV7-2 NA CASSLAGGSSYEQYF TGTGCCAGCAGCTTAGCGGGAGGAAGCTCCTACGAGCAGTACTTC
NA TRBJ2-7 TRBV11-2 NA CASSTQGFLYEQYF TGTGCCAGCAGCACACAGGGATTCCTCTACGAGCAGTACTTC
many TRBJ2-2 TRBV20-1 TRBD2 CSALRLAGAGELFF TGCAGTGCCCTAAGACTAGCGGGAGCTGGGGAGCTGTTTTTT
many TRBJ1-2 TRBV20-1 NA CSAREAGYTF TGCAGTGCTAGAGAGGCTGGCTACACCTTC
NA TRBJ2-2 TRBV6-1 TRBD2 CASSRGLAGGSTGELFF TGTGCCAGCAGCCGCGGACTAGCGGGAGGTAGTACCGGGGAGCTGTTTTTT
many TRBJ1-5 TRBV7-8 NA CASSPRWVQRVSNQPQHF TGTGCCAGCAGCCCTCGGTGGGTGCAGAGAGTTAGCAATCAGCCCCAGCATTTT